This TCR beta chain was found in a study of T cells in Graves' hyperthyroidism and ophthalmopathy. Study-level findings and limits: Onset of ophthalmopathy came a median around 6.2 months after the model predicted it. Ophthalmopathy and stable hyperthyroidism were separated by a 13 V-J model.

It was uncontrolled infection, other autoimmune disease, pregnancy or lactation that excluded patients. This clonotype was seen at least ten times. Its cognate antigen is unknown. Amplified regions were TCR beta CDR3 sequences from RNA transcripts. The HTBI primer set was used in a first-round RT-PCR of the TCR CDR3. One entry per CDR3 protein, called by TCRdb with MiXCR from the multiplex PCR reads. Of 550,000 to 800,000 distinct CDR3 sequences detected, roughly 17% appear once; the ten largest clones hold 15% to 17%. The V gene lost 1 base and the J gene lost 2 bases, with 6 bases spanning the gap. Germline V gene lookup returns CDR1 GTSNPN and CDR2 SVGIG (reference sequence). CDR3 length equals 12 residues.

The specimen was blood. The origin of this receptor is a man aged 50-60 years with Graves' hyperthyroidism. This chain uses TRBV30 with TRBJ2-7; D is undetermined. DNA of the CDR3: TGTGCCTGGAGTGGGACCCCCTACGAGCAGTACTTC. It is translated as CAWSGTPYEQYF.